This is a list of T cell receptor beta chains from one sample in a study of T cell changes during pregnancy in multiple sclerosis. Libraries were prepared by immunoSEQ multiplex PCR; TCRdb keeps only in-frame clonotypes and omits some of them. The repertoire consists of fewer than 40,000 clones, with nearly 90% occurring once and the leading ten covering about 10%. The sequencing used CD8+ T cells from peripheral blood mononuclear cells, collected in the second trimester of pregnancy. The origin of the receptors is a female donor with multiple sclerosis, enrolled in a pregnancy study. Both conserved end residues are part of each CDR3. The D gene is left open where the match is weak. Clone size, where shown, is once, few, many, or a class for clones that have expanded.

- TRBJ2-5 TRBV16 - TGTGCCAGCAGCCAATTATGGGACTCCCAAGAGACCCAGTACTTC CASSQLWDSQETQYF
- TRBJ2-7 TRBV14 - TGTGCCAGCAGCCAAGAGAGGGGGAGCTACGAGCAGTACTTC CASSQERGSYEQYF
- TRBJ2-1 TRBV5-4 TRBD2 TGTGCCAGCAGCTCTACTAGCGGGAGAACTGCCTTCAATGAGCAGTTCTTC CASSSTSGRTAFNEQFF
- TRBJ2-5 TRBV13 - TGTGCCAGCAGCTTCAGGCAGGGAAAAGAGACCCAGTACTTC CASSFRQGKETQYF
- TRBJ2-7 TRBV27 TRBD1 TGTGCCACCTGGGACAGTTCCTACGAGCAGTACTTC CATWDSSYEQYF
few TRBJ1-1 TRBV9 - TGTGCCAGCACCCCCGTTGTGAACACTGAAGCTTTCTTT CASTPVVNTEAFF
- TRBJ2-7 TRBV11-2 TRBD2 TGTGCCAGCAGCCTTGGGACTAGCGGCTCCTACGAGCAGTACTTC CASSLGTSGSYEQYF
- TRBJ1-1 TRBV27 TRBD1 TGTGCCAGCAGTTTTCAGACAGGGGTTCTGAACACTGAAGCTTTCTTT CASSFQTGVLNTEAFF
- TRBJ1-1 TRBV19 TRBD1 TGTGCCAGTAGTACAGAACAGGGGGCCAGCACTGAAGCTTTCTTT CASSTEQGASTEAFF
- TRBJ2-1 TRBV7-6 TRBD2 TGTGCCAGCAGCTTAGGACTAGCTTTTATTCATGAGCAGTTCTTC CASSLGLAFIHEQFF
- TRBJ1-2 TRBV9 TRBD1 TGTGCCAGCAGCGTAGGGACAGGGGCCAACTATGGCTACACCTTC CASSVGTGANYGYTF
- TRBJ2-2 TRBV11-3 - TGTGCCAGCAGTTGGCGGACCGGGGAGCTGTTTTTT CASSWRTGELFF
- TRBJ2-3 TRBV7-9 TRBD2 TGTGCCAGCAGCCCTCCCGCTAGCGGACGCACAGATACGCAGTATTTT CASSPPASGRTDTQYF
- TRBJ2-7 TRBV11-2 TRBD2 TGTGCCAGCAGCTTCTTTAGCGGGGACTACGAGCAGTACTTC CASSFFSGDYEQYF
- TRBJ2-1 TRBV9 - TGTGCCAGCAGCGAAAGGGGCGCCAACTCCTACAATGAGCAGTTCTTC CASSERGANSYNEQFF
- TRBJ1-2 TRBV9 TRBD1 TGTGCCAGCAGCGTCGACAATCAGGGGGCAGACTATGGCTACACCTTC CASSVDNQGADYGYTF
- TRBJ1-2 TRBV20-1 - TGCAGTGCTGGGACACCAGAGAGCACCTTC CSAGTPESTF
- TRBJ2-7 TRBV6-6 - TGTGCCAGCAGTTACTCACGGGGGAGTAGGTACGAGCAGTACTTC CASSYSRGSRYEQYF
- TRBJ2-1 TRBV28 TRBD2 TGTGCCAGCAGCCCGACTAGCGGGAGTTCCTACAATGAGCAGTTCTTC CASSPTSGSSYNEQFF
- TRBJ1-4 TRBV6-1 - TGTGCCAGCAGTGATTTTCGACAGCCTAATGAAAAACTGTTTTTT CASSDFRQPNEKLFF
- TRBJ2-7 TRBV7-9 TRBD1 TGTGCCAGCAGCCGCCCCGACAGGGGGGGATACGAGCAGTACTTC CASSRPDRGGYEQYF
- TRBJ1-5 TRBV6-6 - TGTGCCAGCAGCCCCTTGGGGGGGTCCGAGCAGCCCCAGCATTTT CASSPLGGSEQPQHF
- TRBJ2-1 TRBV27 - TGTGCCACCCTAGCCTACAATGAGCAGTTCTTC CATLAYNEQFF
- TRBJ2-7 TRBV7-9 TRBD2 TGTGCCAGCGACGGGACTAGTGGAGCCTACGAGCAGTACTTC CASDGTSGAYEQYF
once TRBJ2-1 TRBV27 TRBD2 TGTGCCAGCAGTTCAGGACTAGCAAGCAATGAGCAGTTCTTC CASSSGLASNEQFF
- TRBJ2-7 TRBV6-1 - TGTGCCAGCAGTCGTCCACATCTCTACGAGCAGTACTTC CASSRPHLYEQYF
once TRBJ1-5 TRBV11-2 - TGTGCCAGCAGCTTAGGCGGAGTTCAGCCCCAGCATTTT CASSLGGVQPQHF
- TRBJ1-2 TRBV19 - TGTGCCAGTAGTTTCCGCGGGGAAGTGGGGAACAACTATGGCTACACCTTC CASSFRGEVGNNYGYTF
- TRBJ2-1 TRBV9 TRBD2 TGTGCCAGCGGCCAAGTTAGCGGGAGGTTCTCCTACAATGAGCAGTTCTTC CASGQVSGRFSYNEQFF
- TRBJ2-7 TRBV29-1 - TGCAGCGTTGACGGCGGGGGTGGGGGCAGACCTTACGAGCAGTACTTC CSVDGGGGGRPYEQYF
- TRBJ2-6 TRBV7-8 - TGTGCCAGCAGCTTAGGGTTGGCCTCTGGGGCCAACGTCCTGACTTTC CASSLGLASGANVLTF
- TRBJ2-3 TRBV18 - TGTGCCAGCTCACCACCGAACAGGGGACTCCCAGATACGCAGTATTTT CASSPPNRGLPDTQYF
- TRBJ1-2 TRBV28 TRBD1 TGTGCCACCTTTTCCGGGACAGGGGAAGTAGCGTCGCTCGGCTACACCTTC CATFSGTGEVASLGYTF
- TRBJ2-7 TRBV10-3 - TGTGCCATCAGTGAAGGGGGGGGCCCTACCTACGAGCAGTACTTC CAISEGGGPTYEQYF
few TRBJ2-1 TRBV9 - TGTGCCAGCAGCTCGCCGAGGGGGGGGGCATTCTCCAATGAGCAGTTCTTC CASSSPRGGAFSNEQFF
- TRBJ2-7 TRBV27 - TGTGCCAGCAGTCAAGGCCGGGGCGAGCAGTACTTC CASSQGRGEQYF
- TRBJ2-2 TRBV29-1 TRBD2 TGCAGCGTGCCCGGGACTAGCGGGATGGGCACCGGGGAGCTGTTTTTT CSVPGTSGMGTGELFF
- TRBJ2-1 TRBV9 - TGTGCCTCAGGGGAATACAATGAGCAGTTCTTC CASGEYNEQFF
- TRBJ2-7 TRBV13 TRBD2 TGTGCCAGCAGCGTAGGACGGCAGGCGTGGACTAGTACAAGATCGTTAAGGAACGAGCAGTACTTC CASSVGRQAWTSTRSLRNEQYF
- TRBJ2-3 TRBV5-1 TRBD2 TGCGCCAGCAGCCACCCCCGGGACTACCTCCCGGCTAGCACAGATACGCAGTATTTT CASSHPRDYLPASTDTQYF
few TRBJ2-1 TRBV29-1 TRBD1 TGCAGCGTTGGAGATGGGACAGATCACAATGAGCAGTTCTTC CSVGDGTDHNEQFF
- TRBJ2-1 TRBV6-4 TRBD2 TGTGCCAGCAGCGCCGGGACTAGCGGAGACAATGAGCAGTTCTTC CASSAGTSGDNEQFF
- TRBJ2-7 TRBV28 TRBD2 TGTGCCAGCAGTCCCGGGGGGACTAGCGGGATCGGTATTTACGAGCAGTACTTC CASSPGGTSGIGIYEQYF
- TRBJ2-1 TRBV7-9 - TGTGCCAGCAGCTTAGAAGGCCCCGGGGCGGGAAGGGGCAATGAGCAGTTCTTC CASSLEGPGAGRGNEQFF
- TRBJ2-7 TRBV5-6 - TGTGCCAGCAGCCATCGGGAGAAGGGCTCCTACGAGCAGTACTTC CASSHREKGSYEQYF
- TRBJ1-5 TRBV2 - TGTGCCAGCAGTGATGTGGGGGGAGGCAATCAGCCCCAGCATTTT CASSDVGGGNQPQHF
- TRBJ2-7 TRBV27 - TGTGCCAGCAGTTTAAGTAGCCCCTACGAGCAGTACTTC CASSLSSPYEQYF
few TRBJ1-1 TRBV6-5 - TGTGCCAGCAGTTACTCTGAGGGAACTGAAGCTTTCTTT CASSYSEGTEAFF
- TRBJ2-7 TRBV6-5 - TGTGCCAGCAGTGAGACAGATTCCTACGAGCAGTACTTC CASSETDSYEQYF
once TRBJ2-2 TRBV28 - TGTGCCAGCAGCCAATACACCGGGGAGCTGTTTTTT CASSQYTGELFF
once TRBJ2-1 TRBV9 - TGTGCCAGCAGCGTGGGCAGTGAGCAGTTCTTC CASSVGSEQFF
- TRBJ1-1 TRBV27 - TGTGCCAGCAGTTTATGGGGGGACACTGAAGCTTTCTTT CASSLWGDTEAFF
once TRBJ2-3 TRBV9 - TGTGCCAGCAGCGTAGCGGGTCTAGGCACAGATACGCAGTATTTT CASSVAGLGTDTQYF